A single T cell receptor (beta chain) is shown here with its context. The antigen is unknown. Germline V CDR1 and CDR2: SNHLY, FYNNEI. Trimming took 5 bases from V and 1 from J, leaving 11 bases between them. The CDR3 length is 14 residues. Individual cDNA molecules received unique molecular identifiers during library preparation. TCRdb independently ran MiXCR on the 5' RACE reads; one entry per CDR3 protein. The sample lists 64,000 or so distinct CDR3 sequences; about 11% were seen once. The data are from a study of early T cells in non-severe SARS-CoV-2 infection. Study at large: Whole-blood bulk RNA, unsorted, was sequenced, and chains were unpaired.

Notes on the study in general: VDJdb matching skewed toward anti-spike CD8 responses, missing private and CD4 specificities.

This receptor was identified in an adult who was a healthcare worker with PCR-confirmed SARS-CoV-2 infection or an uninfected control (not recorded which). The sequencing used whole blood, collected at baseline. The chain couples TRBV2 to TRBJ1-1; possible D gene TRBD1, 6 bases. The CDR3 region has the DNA TGTGCCAGCAGTAGGGGGGCAGGGAACACTGAAGCTTTCTTT. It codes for CASSRGAGNTEAFF.